A selection of T cell receptor beta chains follows, all from one sample in a study of blood T cell repertoires in COVID-19. The table came from immunoSEQ multiplex PCR; TCRdb's copy has only in-frame clones and leaves some out. The data contain over 200,000 clones, about 85% of them singletons. The sequencing input was peripheral blood. These TCRs come from a man aged 40-50 years with acute or convalescent COVID-19. Each CDR3 is given without its conserved first and last residue. The order of the fields is V gene, CDR3 protein.

TRBV7-2,ASSLDTQIGYT
TRBV3-1/TRBV3-2,ASSHNSSARRPDTQY
TRBV5-1,ASSVTGHSTDTQY
TRBV13,ASSLVGGSTNEKLF
TRBV7-3,ASSSTLAGRRETQY
TRBV24-1,ATGPGGETQY
TRBV7-9,ASSISGRARYEQY
TRBV9,ASSVATSGYNEQF
TRBV5-6,ASSPGTGTDTQY
TRBV13,ASSSAGQPQH
TRBV11-2,ASSYGGETQY
TRBV7-2,ASSPYQGPGSNQPQH
TRBV6-2/TRBV6-3,ASSLRHGDLNNEQF
TRBV19,ASSILSYNSPLH
TRBV30,AWSPSTRGEQF
TRBV18,ASSLSPGRTNEKLF
TRBV19,ASSNAIWGADTQY
TRBV9,ASSVGTSGGLLSNEQF
TRBV10-3,AISEQNQETQY
TRBV19,ASSIPDSSYEQY
TRBV9,ASSQGAGGRGHEQY
TRBV28,ASSRASQGGNEQF
TRBV5-1,ASSLAWQGAGEQY
TRBV10-2,ASRSSRGGGYEQY
TRBV2,ASDRGPENIQY
TRBV28,ASSSRDSAYNEQF
TRBV7-8,ASSLRGQGGGYT
TRBV10-3,AISANSGTGDQETQY
TRBV4-2,ASSQTSGGRVGYT
TRBV18,ASSPSPLNTEAF
TRBV2,ASSPTRVQF
TRBV18,ASSPIDTRDSSTNEKLF
TRBV19,ASSSGQRQETQY
TRBV5-1,ASSFDEVFPYNEQF
TRBV4-3,ASSDGLGAPQYGYT
TRBV28,ASSLLRTGGYEQY
TRBV19,ASGPGQGATGANVLT
TRBV4-2,ASSPEAGPQYSNQPQH
TRBV6-5,ASRGGGFNYGYT
TRBV4-1,ASSQGPWDRLSYEQY
TRBV6-5,ASSYGTANYGYT
TRBV5-4,ASTGGYNEQF
TRBV7-2,ASSRGQGAPGELF
TRBV4-1,ASSQDRGASTNEKLF
TRBV3-1/TRBV3-2,ASSLPSSGGPGANVLT
TRBV30,AWSRRGIQADGYT
TRBV10-1,ASSGQGEAF
TRBV11-3,ASSPADGLSTDTQY
TRBV3-1/TRBV3-2,ASSQTPPGQGANEQF
TRBV11-2,ASSTGLANEQY
TRBV6-6,ASSPSPGQGNQPQH
TRBV4-1,ASSQEGGPHLYNEQF